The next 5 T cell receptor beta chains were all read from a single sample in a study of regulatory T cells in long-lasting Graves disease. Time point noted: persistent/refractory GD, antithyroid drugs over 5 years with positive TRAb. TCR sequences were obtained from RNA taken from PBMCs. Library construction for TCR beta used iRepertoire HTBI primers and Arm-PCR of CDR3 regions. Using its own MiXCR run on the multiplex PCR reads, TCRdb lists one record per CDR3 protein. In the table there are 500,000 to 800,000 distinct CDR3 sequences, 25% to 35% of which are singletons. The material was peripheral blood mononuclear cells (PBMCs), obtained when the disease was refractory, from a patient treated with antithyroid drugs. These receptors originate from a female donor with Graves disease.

The CDR3 region has the DNA TGTGCCAGGGGCAATCAGCCCCAGCATTTT. Protein sequence: CARGNQPQHF. The rearrangement joins TRBV10-3 to TRBJ1-5; D not resolved. CDR3 size: 10 residues. CDR1 ENHRY and CDR2 SYGVKD come from the germline V gene. V lost 10 bases, J lost 2 bases, and 3 bases lay in between.

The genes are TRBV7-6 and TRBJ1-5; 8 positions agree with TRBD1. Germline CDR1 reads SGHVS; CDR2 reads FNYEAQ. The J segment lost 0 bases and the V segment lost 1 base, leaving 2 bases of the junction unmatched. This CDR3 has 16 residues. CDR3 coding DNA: TGTGCCAGCAGCTTAGGACAGGGGCCTAGCAATCAGCCCCAGCATTTT. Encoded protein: CASSLGQGPSNQPQHF.

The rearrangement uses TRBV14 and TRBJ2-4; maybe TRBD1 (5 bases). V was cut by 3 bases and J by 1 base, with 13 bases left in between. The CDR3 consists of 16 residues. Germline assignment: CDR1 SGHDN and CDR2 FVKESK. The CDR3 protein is CASSQSKGRAKNIQYF. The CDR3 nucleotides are TGTGCCAGCAGCCAGTCCAAGGGGCGCGCCAAAAACATTCAGTACTTC.

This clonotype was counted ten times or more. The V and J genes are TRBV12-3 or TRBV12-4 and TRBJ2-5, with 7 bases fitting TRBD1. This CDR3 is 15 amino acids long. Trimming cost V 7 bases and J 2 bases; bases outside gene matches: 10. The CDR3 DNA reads TGTGCCAGCACCCCTGTGGCAGGGGGACAAGAGACCCAGTACTTC. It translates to CASTPVAGGQETQYF.

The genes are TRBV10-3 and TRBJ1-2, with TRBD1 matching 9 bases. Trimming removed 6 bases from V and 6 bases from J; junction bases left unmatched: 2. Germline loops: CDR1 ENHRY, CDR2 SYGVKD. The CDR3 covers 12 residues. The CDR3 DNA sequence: TGTGCCATCAGCCGACAGGGGGATGGCTACACCTTC. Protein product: CAISRQGDGYTF.